This T cell receptor beta chain is drawn from a study of beta chain features in type 1 diabetes. Points from the study as a whole: Among type 1 diabetes patients, VDJ junctions had fewer insertions and more deletions. PCR may have favored shorter templates equally in patients and controls.

Sequenced material consisted of expressed TCRB transcripts (all of the isolated RNA was reverse transcribed). The method was immunoSEQ multiplex PCR; TCRdb's version includes in-frame clones alone and lacks a portion of them. The table has about 900,000 clones, 15% to 20% seen once. Via CD45RO/CCR7/CD25/CD127/CD95/CD27, cells of the CD4+ naive, central memory, regulatory and stem cell-like memory subsets were sorted. Comment on this clone: Its antigen is currently unknown.

This CDR3 is built from 14 residues. V was clipped by 1 base and J by 10 bases, with 14 bases between them. Germline-derived CDR1 and CDR2 are SGHTA and FQGNSA. The chain is built from TRBV7-2 and TRBJ2-1, with D maybe TRBD2 (5 bases). Sequenced input: naive CD4+ T cells from blood. This TCR came from a woman aged 18 to 35 in good health. The CDR3 nucleotides read TGTGCCAGCAGCTTAGTGGTGGTAGCGAGGGAGCAGTTCTTC. It encodes CASSLVVVAREQFF.